The 8 T cell receptor beta chains listed next were all sequenced from one sample in a study of cytomegalovirus exposure and HLA in healthy donors. Primers for the PCR totalled 60 Vbeta and 13 Jbeta. The data were produced by immunoSEQ multiplex PCR, yet TCRdb's version contains in-frame clones alone and is incomplete. This table has around 140,000 clones, around 82% appearing once. Source material: PBMCs. The source of these receptors is a woman between 18 and 29 years old in good health and CMV-seropositive.

The CDR3 nucleotides are TGTGCCACCGATTGGGGACACTCCTACGAGCAGTACTTC. Encoded protein: CATDWGHSYEQYF. The genes are TRBV28 and TRBJ2-7; the D gene is possibly TRBD1 (6 bases). Trimming took off 10 bases at V and 0 bases at J, with 13 bases between the two ends. The length of the CDR3 is 13 residues. CDR1 is MDHEN, CDR2 SYDVKM, per germline.

The V call is TRBV6-5, the J call TRBJ1-1; no clear D. Germline V gives CDR1 MNHEY, CDR2 SVGAGI. The CDR3 is 15 residues long. V gave up 6 bases and J gave up 1 base, with 15 bases separating them. Here the CDR3 reads CASSSRVLTNTEAFF. DNA for the CDR3: TGTGCCAGCAGCTCCCGGGTACTCACGAACACTGAAGCTTTCTTT.

This clone was observed a few times. The rearrangement joins TRBV5-1 to TRBJ2-5; unclear D gene. Deletions cut 3 bases from V and 0 bases from J, with 9 bases between. Germline V lookup: CDR1 SGHRS, CDR2 YFSETQ. The CDR3 is 14 residues long. CDR3 in amino acids: CASSSLVYQETQYF. The CDR3 coding sequence is TGCGCCAGCAGCTCGCTAGTGTACCAAGAGACCCAGTACTTC.

This clone was observed once. The CDR3 reads CASSTTSGDEQYF. CDR3 bases: TGTGCCAGCAGCACCACGTCGGGGGACGAGCAGTACTTC. The V call is TRBV7-6, the J call TRBJ2-7; TRBD2 is a possible D gene (6 bases). The CDR3 loop spans 13 amino acids. Germline V gene data show CDR1 as SGHVS and CDR2 as FNYEAQ. Trimming cost V 5 bases and J 5 bases, with 13 bases left between them.

V and J are TRBV7-9 and TRBJ2-1; TRBD2 aligns across 13 bases. CDR1 and CDR2 (germline): SEHNR, FQNEAQ (reference sequence). V trimming: 5 bases; J trimming: 8 bases; junction bases outside the gene matches: 12. The CDR3 totals 17 residues. CDR3: CASSMTSGGPLSYEQFF. The DNA for the CDR3 is TGTGCCAGCAGCATGACTAGCGGGGGGCCCCTTTCTTATGAGCAGTTCTTC.

To note about this clone: At one end the junction does not follow the germline gene, possibly because of a read error. The chain couples TRBV5-8 to TRBJ1-2; D gene uncertain. In germline, CDR1 is SGHTS, CDR2 YDEGEE. This CDR3 is 13 amino acids long. The CDR3 bases are TGTGCCAGCAGCTTAAGTCCGAACTATGGCTACATCTTC. As protein: CASSLSPNYGYIF.

This chain joins TRBV9 and TRBJ1-2; D remains ambiguous. CDR1 SGDLS and CDR2 YYNGEE come from the germline V gene. Trimming shortened V by 4 bases and J by 0 bases, and 13 bases separated the two germline ends. The CDR3 contains 15 residues. In nucleotides, the CDR3 is TGTGCCAGCAGCCCACGACGGGTAGCTAACTATGGCTACACCTTC. Translation: CASSPRRVANYGYTF. Drawing the rest from reference TRBV9 and TRBJ1-2, the complete variable domain is DSGVTQTPKHLITATGQRVTLRCSPRSGDLSVYWYQQSLDQGLQFLIQYYNGEERAKGNILERFSAQQFPDLHSELNLSSLELGDSALYFCASSPRRVANYGYTFGSGTRLTVV.

The chain employs TRBV11-2 and TRBJ2-7; D gene uncertain. The germline V gene encodes CDR1 SGHAT and CDR2 FQNNGV. This CDR3 is 11 amino acids long. The V gene lost 5 bases and the J gene lost 4 bases, with 6 bases spanning the gap. For the CDR3, the DNA is TGTGCCAGCAGCCCCGGGTACGAGCAGTACTTC. Residues: CASSPGYEQYF.